This TCR beta chain originates from a study of T-cell memory formation after mild COVID-19. Turning to the study itself: TCR clusters largely stayed donor specific. Study-wide results and limits: Most CD4+ clones that shrank were in CM and EM, while CD8+ ones turned up in EMRA. For second-wave clones that peaked at day 37, SARS-CoV-2 specificity went unverified.

TCRdb analysed the 5' RACE reads with MiXCR anew, one entry per CDR3 protein. The sample yields around 310,000 distinct CDR3 sequences, around a fifth seen once. To note about this clonotype: What it recognizes is unknown.

The germline CDR1 and CDR2 sequences are SGHNT and YYREEE (reference sequence). The V end lost 1 base, the J end lost 1 base, and 11 bases lay between the germline ends. CDR3 length: 15 residues. The sample comprised PBMCs or a T cell subset sorted from them (not recorded which). The V and J genes are TRBV5-4 and TRBJ2-5, with D tentatively TRBD2 (5 bases). This receptor was identified in a man aged 18 to 29 who had mild COVID-19 (a few samples of this study predate the infection). Cell type and time point are not known. In DNA, the CDR3 is TGTGCCAGCAGCTTGAGAGGCGGAGGCCAAGAGACCCAGTACTTC. It translates to CASSLRGGGQETQYF.